This passage covers 3 T cell receptor beta chains from one sample sequenced in a study of T cell changes during pregnancy in multiple sclerosis. Here immunoSEQ multiplex PCR was the method, and the copy in TCRdb shows in-frame clones only, minus some. The sample has some 56,000 clones, 92% seen once. This material consisted of CD4+ T cells from peripheral blood mononuclear cells, taken after pregnancy. The receptors stem from a female donor with multiple sclerosis, enrolled in a pregnancy study.

This chain connects TRBV7-2 to TRBJ2-5; TRBD2 agrees at 7 bases. This CDR3 has 14 residues. Germline V CDR1 and CDR2: SGHTA, FQGNSA. The V and J ends lost 2 bases and 2 bases, in that order; junction bases with no gene match: 2. Here the CDR3 reads CASSLTGLQETQYF. CDR3 DNA sequence: TGTGCCAGCAGCTTAACGGGACTACAAGAGACCCAGTACTTC.

V is TRBV7-9 and J is TRBJ1-3; the D gene is possibly TRBD1 (5 bases). The CDR3 has 15 amino acids. V gave up 11 bases and J gave up 0 bases, with 17 bases separating them. CDR1 is SEHNR and CDR2 is FQNEAQ in the germline V gene (reference sequence). Here the CDR3 reads CAPSEGTFSGNTIYF. The CDR3 DNA follows: TGTGCCCCCTCGGAGGGGACGTTCTCTGGAAACACCATATATTTT.

The chain employs TRBV7-8 and TRBJ2-5; 9 nucleotides line up with TRBD2. The CDR3 runs 17 residues. V shed 1 base, J shed 1 base, and the junction held 7 bases outside the gene matches. Per the germline V gene, CDR1 is SGHVS and CDR2 is FQNEAQ. The CDR3 here is CASSLVVAAGGQETQYF. CDR3 nucleotides: TGTGCCAGCAGCTTAGTGGTCGCAGCGGGGGGCCAAGAGACCCAGTACTTC.